One sample yielded the 5 T cell receptor beta chains listed below, sequenced in a study of beta chain features in type 1 diabetes. The isolated RNA, all of it, was reverse transcribed, so expressed TCRB transcripts were what got sequenced. Sequenced by immunoSEQ multiplex PCR; TCRdb stores in-frame clones only, minus some. Here the sample spans more than 150,000 clones, about an eighth being singletons. Sequenced input: central memory CD4+ T cells from blood. Receptors were obtained from a woman younger than 35 in good health.

This clone was seen a handful of times. This rearrangement joins TRBV15 to TRBJ1-5; D gene ambiguous. V shed 0 bases and J shed 0 bases, with 9 bases lying between them. The CDR3 length is 16 residues. CDR1 LNHNV and CDR2 YYDKDF come from the germline V gene (reference sequence). The CDR3 spells CATSRDPSNSNQPQHF. The CDR3 DNA is TGTGCCACCAGCAGAGATCCCAGTAATAGCAATCAGCCCCAGCATTTT.

The V gene is TRBV30, the J gene TRBJ2-7, with a possible D match to TRBD2 (6 bases). Germline CDR1 is GTSNPN and CDR2 is SVGIG (reference sequence). The CDR3 is 15 residues long. Between the trimmed V and J ends, which lost 0 bases and 6 bases, there was a span of 18 bases. The CDR3 DNA follows: TGTGCCTGGAGTGTACGGGATCGGAGGGGTGCCGAGCAGTACTTC. Amino acids: CAWSVRDRRGAEQYF.

The V and J genes are TRBV29-1 and TRBJ2-5, with D perhaps TRBD1 (5 bases). CDR1 is SQVTM and CDR2 is ANQGSEA in the germline V gene. This CDR3 contains 13 residues. V lost 1 base, J lost 2 bases, and 8 bases lay in between. The CDR3 is CSVEGQLQETQYF. The CDR3 DNA reads TGCAGCGTTGAAGGACAGCTACAAGAGACCCAGTACTTC.

The rearrangement uses TRBV27 and TRBJ2-5; possibly TRBD1 for D (6 bases). V lost 2 bases and J lost 1, with 14 bases in between. This CDR3 is 16 amino acids long. The germline V gene has CDR1 MNHEY and CDR2 SMNVEV (reference sequence). The CDR3 coding sequence is TGTGCCAGCAGTTTAAGAACAGGGTTCAGCCAAGAGACCCAGTACTTC. Protein product: CASSLRTGFSQETQYF.

For this clone: An end of the junction differs from the germline gene, which may be a read error. The J gene is TRBJ2-7, the V gene TRBV18, with D maybe TRBD2 (6 bases). Germline lookup yields CDR1 KGHSH and CDR2 LQKENI. This CDR3 has 15 amino acids. The CDR3 spells CASSPPGLTIYEQYF. Written as DNA, the CDR3 is TGTGCCAGCTCGCCACCGGGACTCACAATCTACGAGCAGTACTTC.